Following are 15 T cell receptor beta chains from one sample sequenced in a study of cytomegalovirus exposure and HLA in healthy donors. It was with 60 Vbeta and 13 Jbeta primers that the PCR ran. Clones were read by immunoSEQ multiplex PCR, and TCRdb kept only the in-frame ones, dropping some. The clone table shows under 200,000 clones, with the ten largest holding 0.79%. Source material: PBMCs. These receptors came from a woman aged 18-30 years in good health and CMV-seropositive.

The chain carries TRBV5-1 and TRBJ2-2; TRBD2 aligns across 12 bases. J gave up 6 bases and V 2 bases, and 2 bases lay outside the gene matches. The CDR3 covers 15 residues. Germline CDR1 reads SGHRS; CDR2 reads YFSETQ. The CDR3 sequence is CASSFASGRAGELFF. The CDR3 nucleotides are TGCGCCAGCAGCTTTGCTAGCGGGAGGGCCGGGGAGCTGTTTTTT.

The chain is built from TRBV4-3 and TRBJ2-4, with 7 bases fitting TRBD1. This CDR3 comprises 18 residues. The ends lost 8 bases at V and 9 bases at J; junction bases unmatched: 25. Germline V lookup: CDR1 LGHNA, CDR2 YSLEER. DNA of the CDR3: TGCGCCAGCTCCCCGAACTCTTACACAGGGGAACCTTCCGTCATTCAGTACTTC. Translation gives CASSPNSYTGEPSVIQYF.

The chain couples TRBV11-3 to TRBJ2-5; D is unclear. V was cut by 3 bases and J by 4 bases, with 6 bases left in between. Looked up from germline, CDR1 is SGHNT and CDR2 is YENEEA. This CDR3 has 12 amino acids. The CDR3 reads CASSFRGETQYF. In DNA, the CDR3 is TGTGCCAGCAGCTTTCGAGGAGAGACCCAGTACTTC.

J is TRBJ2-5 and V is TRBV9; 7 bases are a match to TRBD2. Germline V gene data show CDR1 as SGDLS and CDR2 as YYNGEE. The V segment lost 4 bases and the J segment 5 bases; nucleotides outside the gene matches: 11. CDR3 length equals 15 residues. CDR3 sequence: CASSHDVGEGETQYF. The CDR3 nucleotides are TGTGCCAGCAGCCACGATGTAGGGGAGGGGGAGACCCAGTACTTC. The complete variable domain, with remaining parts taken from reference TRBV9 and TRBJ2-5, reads DSGVTQTPKHLITATGQRVTLRCSPRSGDLSVYWYQQSLDQGLQFLIQYYNGEERAKGNILERFSAQQFPDLHSELNLSSLELGDSALYFCASSHDVGEGETQYFGPGTRLLVL.

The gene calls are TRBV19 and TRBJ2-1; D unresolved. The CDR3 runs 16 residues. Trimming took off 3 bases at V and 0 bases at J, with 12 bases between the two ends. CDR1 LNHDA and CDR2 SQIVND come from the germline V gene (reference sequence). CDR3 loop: CASSMTSRRSYNEQFF. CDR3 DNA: TGTGCCAGTAGTATGACCTCTAGACGCTCCTACAATGAGCAGTTCTTC.

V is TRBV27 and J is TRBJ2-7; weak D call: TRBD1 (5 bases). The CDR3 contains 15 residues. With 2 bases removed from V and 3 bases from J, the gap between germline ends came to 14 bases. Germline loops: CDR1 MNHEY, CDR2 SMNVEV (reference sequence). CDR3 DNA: TGTGCCAGCAGTTTACTTACAGGACCTAGCTACGAGCAGTACTTC. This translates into CASSLLTGPSYEQYF.

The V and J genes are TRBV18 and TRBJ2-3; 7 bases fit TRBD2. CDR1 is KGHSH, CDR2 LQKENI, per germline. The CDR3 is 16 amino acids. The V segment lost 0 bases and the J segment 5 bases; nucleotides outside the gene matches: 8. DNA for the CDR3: TGTGCCAGCTCACCACCCGGACTAGTTTTGTTAGATACGCAGTATTTT. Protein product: CASSPPGLVLLDTQYF.

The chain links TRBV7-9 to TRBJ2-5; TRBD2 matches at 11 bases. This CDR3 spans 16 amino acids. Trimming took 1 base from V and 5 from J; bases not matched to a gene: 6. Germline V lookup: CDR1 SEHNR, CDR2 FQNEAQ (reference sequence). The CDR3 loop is CASSLGPSGGQETQYF. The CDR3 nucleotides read TGTGCCAGCAGCTTAGGGCCTAGCGGGGGGCAGGAGACCCAGTACTTC. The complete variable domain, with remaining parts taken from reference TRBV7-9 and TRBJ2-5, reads DTGVSQNPRHKITKRGQNVTFRCDPISEHNRLYWYRQTLGQGPEFLTYFQNEAQLEKSRLLSDRFSAERPKGSFSTLEIQRTEQGDSAMYLCASSLGPSGGQETQYFGPGTRLLVL.

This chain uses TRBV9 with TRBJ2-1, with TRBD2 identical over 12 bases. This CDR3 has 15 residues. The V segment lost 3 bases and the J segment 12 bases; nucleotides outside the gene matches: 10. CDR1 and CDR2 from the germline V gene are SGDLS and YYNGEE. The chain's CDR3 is CASSGTSGTTGGQFF. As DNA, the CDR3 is TGTGCCAGCAGCGGGACTAGCGGGACGACGGGGGGGCAGTTCTTC.

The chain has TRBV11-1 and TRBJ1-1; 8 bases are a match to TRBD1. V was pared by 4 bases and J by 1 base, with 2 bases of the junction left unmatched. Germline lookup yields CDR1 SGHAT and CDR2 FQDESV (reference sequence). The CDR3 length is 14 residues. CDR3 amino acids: CASSSQGGNTEAFF. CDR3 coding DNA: TGTGCCAGCAGCTCACAGGGGGGGAACACTGAAGCTTTCTTT.

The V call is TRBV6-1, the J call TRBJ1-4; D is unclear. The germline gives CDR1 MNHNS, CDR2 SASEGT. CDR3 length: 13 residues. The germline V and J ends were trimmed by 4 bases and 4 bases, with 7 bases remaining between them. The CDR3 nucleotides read TGTGCCAGCAGTGTCGCGTATAATGAAAAACTGTTTTTT. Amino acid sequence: CASSVAYNEKLFF.

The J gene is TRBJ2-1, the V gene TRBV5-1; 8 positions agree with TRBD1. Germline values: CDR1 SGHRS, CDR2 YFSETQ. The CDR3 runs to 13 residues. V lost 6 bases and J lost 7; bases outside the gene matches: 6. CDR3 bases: TGCGCCAGCACGGGACAGGCTAGGAATGAGCAGTTCTTC. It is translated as CASTGQARNEQFF.

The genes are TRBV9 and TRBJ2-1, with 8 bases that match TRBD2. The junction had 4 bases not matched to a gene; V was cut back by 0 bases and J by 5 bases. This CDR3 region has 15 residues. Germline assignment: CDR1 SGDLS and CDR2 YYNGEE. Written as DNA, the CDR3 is TGTGCCAGCAGCGTAGGAGCGGGGGACCACAATGAGCAGTTCTTC. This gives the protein CASSVGAGDHNEQFF.

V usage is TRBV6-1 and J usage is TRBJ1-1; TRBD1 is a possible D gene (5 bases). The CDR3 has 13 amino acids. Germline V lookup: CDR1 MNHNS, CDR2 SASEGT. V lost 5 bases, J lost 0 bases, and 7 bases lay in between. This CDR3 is CASSLTVNTEAFF. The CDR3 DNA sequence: TGTGCCAGCAGTCTGACAGTGAACACTGAAGCTTTCTTT.

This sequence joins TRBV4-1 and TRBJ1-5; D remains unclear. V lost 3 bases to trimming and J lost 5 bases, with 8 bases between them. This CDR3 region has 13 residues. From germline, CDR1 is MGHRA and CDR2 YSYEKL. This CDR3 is CASSQQRDQPQHF. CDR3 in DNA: TGCGCCAGCAGCCAGCAAAGAGATCAGCCCCAGCATTTT.